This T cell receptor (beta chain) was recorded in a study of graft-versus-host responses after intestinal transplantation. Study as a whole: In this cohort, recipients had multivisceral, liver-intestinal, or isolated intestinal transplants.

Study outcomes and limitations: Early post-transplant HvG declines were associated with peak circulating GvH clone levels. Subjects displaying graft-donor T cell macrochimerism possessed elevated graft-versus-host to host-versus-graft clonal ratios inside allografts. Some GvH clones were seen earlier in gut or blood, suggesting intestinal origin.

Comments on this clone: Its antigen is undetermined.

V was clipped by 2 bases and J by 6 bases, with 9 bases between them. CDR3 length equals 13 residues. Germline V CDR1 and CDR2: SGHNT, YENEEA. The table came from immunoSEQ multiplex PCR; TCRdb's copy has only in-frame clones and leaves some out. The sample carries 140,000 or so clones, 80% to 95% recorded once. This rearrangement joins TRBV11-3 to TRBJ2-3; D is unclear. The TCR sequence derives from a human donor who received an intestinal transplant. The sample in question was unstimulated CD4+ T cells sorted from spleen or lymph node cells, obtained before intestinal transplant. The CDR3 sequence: CASSLQDGDTQYF. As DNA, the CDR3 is TGTGCCAGCAGCTTACAAGACGGGGATACGCAGTATTTT.